A selection of T cell receptor beta chains follows, all from one sample in a study of blood T cell repertoires in COVID-19. TCRdb's table, derived via immunoSEQ multiplex PCR, lists solely in-frame clones and lacks some. The data show a few hundred thousand clones, roughly 84% seen once. The specimen was PBMCs or T cells enriched from blood (not recorded which). Receptors originate from a woman aged 25 to 39 who had recovered from COVID-19. CDR3s include the opening cysteine and the closing phenylalanine or tryptophan. The D gene is left open where the match is weak. Clone size is given for some rows only: seen once, a few or many times, or a class if the clone is expanded.

v_gene: TRBV21-1; d_gene: -; abundance: once; j_gene: TRBJ2-7; CDR3aa: CASSKNSRPRTSGSNEQYF; CDR3nt: TGTGCCAGCAGCAAAAATTCCCGACCGCGGACTAGCGGGAGTAACGAGCAGTACTTC
v_gene: TRBV7-9; d_gene: TRBD2; abundance: -; j_gene: TRBJ2-7; CDR3aa: CASRPTPGTSGSYEQYF; CDR3nt: TGTGCCAGCAGACCAACTCCCGGGACTAGCGGCTCCTACGAGCAGTACTTC
v_gene: TRBV5-1; d_gene: TRBD1; abundance: -; j_gene: TRBJ1-4; CDR3aa: CASTYRTGGLSTNEKLFF; CDR3nt: TGCGCCAGCACCTACAGGACAGGGGGCCTTTCAACTAATGAAAAACTGTTTTTT
v_gene: TRBV27; d_gene: TRBD2; abundance: few; j_gene: TRBJ2-2; CDR3aa: CASSPSGGRATGELFF; CDR3nt: TGTGCCAGCAGCCCCTCGGGGGGGCGCGCCACCGGGGAGCTGTTTTTT
v_gene: TRBV20-1; d_gene: -; abundance: -; j_gene: TRBJ2-7; CDR3aa: CSAAPGREQYF; CDR3nt: TGCAGTGCGGCCCCGGGGAGGGAGCAGTACTTC
v_gene: TRBV19; d_gene: -; abundance: -; j_gene: TRBJ1-5; CDR3aa: CASHKQSGDQPQHF; CDR3nt: TGTGCCAGCCATAAGCAATCAGGGGATCAGCCCCAGCATTTT
v_gene: TRBV27; d_gene: -; abundance: -; j_gene: TRBJ1-5; CDR3aa: CASSFSGFNNQPQHF; CDR3nt: TGTGCCAGCAGTTTCTCAGGGTTCAACAATCAGCCCCAGCATTTT
v_gene: TRBV19; d_gene: TRBD1; abundance: -; j_gene: TRBJ2-1; CDR3aa: CASCDRGYYNEQFF; CDR3nt: TGTGCCAGTTGCGACAGGGGGTACTACAATGAGCAGTTCTTC
v_gene: TRBV5-8; d_gene: TRBD1; abundance: -; j_gene: TRBJ2-4; CDR3aa: CASSLAPGQKAKNIQYF; CDR3nt: TGTGCCAGCAGCTTGGCACCGGGACAGAAAGCCAAAAACATTCAGTACTTC
v_gene: TRBV11-2; d_gene: -; abundance: -; j_gene: TRBJ2-3; CDR3aa: CASSLPLADTDTQYF; CDR3nt: TGTGCCAGCAGCTTGCCACTAGCCGATACAGATACGCAGTATTTT
v_gene: TRBV20-1; d_gene: -; abundance: -; j_gene: TRBJ2-7; CDR3aa: CSASYSANEQYF; CDR3nt: TGCAGTGCTAGTTACAGTGCAAACGAGCAGTACTTC